The entry below gives a single T cell receptor beta chain sequence along with its context. This sample is drawn from a study of technical replicates of blood from a handful of donors. The CDR3 is made up of 14 amino acids. Germline loops: CDR1 SQVTM, CDR2 ANQGSEA. The ends were cut back, 2 bases at V and 1 base at J, with 11 bases in the middle. The repertoire was sequenced with immunoSEQ multiplex PCR; TCRdb's copy has only in-frame clones and lacks some. The sample consists of some 81,000 clones, 75% to 95% of them appearing once. The clonotype was recovered from a human donor in good health. The J gene is TRBJ2-5, the V gene TRBV29-1; D is uncertain. Sequenced material: T cells isolated from PBMCs. In nucleotides, the CDR3 is TGCAGCGTTGAATTAGTGCGGTCCCAAGAGACCCAGTACTTC. This codes for CSVELVRSQETQYF.